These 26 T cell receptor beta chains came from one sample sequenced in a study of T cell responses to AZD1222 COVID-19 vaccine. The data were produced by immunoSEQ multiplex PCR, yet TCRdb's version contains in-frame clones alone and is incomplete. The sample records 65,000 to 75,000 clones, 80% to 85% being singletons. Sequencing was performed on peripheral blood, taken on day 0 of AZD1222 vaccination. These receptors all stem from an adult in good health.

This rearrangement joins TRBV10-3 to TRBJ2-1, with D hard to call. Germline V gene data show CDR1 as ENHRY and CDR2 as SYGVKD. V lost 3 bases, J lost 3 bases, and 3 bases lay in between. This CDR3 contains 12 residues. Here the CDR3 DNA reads TGTGCCATCAGTGACAGCTACAATGAGCAGTTCTTC. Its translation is CAISDSYNEQFF.

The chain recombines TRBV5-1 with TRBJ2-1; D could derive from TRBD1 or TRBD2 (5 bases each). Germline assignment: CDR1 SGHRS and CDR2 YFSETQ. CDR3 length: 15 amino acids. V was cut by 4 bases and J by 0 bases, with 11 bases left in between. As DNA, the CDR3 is TGCGCCAGCAGCCCCGGGACGTACTCCTACAATGAGCAGTTCTTC. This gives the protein CASSPGTYSYNEQFF. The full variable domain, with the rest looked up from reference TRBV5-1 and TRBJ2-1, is KAGVTQTPRYLIKTRGQQVTLSCSPISGHRSVSWYQQTPGQGLQFLFEYFSETQRNKGNFPGRFSGRQFSNSRSEMNVSTLELGDSALYLCASSPGTYSYNEQFFGPGTRLTVL.

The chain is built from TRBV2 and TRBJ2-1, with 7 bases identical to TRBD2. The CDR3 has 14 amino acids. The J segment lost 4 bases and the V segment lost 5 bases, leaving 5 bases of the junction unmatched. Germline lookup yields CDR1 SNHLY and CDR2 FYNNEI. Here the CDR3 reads CASSMGGVYNEQFF. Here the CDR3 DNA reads TGTGCCAGCAGTATGGGAGGGGTGTACAATGAGCAGTTCTTC.

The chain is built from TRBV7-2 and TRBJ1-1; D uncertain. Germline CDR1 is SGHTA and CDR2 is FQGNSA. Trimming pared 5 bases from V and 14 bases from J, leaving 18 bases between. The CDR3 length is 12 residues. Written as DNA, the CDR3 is TGTGCCAGCAGCCCGGCATACCCGACACTCTTCTTT. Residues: CASSPAYPTLFF.

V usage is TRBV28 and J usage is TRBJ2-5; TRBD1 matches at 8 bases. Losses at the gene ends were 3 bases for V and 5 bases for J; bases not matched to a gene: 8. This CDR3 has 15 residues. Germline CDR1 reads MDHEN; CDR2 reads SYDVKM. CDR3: CASSFGGQGGETQYF. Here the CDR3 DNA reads TGTGCCAGCAGTTTTGGAGGACAGGGCGGGGAGACCCAGTACTTC.

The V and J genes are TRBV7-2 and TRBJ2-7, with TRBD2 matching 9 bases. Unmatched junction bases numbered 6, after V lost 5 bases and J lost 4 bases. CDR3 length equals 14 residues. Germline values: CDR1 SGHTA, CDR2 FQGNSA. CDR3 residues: CASSRGGASYEQYF. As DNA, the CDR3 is TGTGCCAGCAGCCGCGGGGGGGCCTCATACGAGCAGTACTTC.

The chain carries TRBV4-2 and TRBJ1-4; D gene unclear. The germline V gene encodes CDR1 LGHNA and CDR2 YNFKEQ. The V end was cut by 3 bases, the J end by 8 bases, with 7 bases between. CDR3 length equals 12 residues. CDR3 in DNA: TGTGCCAGCAGCCAGGAGGACGAAAAACTGTTTTTT. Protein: CASSQEDEKLFF.

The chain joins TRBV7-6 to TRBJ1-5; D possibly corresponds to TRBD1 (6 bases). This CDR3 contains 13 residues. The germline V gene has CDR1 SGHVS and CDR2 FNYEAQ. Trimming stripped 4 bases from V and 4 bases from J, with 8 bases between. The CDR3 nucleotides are TGTGCCAGCAGCTCCACAGGGAATCAGCCCCAGCATTTT. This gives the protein CASSSTGNQPQHF. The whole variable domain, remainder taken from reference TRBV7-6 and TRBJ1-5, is GAGVSQSPRYKVTKRGQDVALRCDPISGHVSLYWYRQALGQGPEFLTYFNYEAQQDKSGLPNDRFSAERPEGSISTLTIQRTEQRDSAMYRCASSSTGNQPQHFGDGTRLSIL.

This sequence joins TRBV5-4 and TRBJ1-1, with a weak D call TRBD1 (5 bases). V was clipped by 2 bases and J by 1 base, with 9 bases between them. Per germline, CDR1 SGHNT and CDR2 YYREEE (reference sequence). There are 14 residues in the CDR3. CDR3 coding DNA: TGTGCCAGCAGCTTTTGGGGGGGGAACACTGAAGCTTTCTTT. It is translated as CASSFWGGNTEAFF.

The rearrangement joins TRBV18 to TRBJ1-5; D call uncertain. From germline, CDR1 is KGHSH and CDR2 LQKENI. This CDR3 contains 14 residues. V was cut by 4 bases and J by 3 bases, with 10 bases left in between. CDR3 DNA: TGTGCCAGCTCACTCCGAGTAGACAATCAGCCCCAGCATTTT. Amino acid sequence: CASSLRVDNQPQHF.

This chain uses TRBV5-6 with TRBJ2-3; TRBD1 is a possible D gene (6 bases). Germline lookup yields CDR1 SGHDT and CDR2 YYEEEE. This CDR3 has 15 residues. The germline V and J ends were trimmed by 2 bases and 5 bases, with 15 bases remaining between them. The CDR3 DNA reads TGTGCCAGCAGCTTACCACAGGGAGACGGAGATACGCAGTATTTT. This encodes CASSLPQGDGDTQYF.

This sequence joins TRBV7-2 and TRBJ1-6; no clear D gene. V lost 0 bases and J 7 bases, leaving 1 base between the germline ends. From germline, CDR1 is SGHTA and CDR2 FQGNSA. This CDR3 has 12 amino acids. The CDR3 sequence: CASSLANSPLHF. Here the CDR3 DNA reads TGTGCCAGCAGCTTAGCAAATTCACCCCTCCACTTT.

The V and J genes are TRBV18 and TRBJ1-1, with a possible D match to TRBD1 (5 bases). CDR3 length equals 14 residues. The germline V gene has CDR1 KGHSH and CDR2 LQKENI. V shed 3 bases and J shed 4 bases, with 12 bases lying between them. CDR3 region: CASSPKNGGTEAFF. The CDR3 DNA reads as TGTGCCAGCTCACCGAAGAATGGGGGCACTGAAGCTTTCTTT.

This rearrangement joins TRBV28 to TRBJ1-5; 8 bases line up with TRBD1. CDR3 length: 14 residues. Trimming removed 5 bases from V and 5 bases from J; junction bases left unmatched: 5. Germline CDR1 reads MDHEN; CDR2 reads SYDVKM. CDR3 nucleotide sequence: TGTGCCAGCAGTCCAGGGACAGGTGATCAGCCCCAGCATTTT. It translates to CASSPGTGDQPQHF.

This CDR3 is CASSFSGQHSNQPQHF. CDR3 DNA: TGTGCCAGCAGTTTTTCGGGACAGCATAGCAATCAGCCCCAGCATTTT. This chain links TRBV6-5 with TRBJ1-5; 7 bases are shared with TRBD1. The CDR3 contains 16 residues. Germline CDR1 and CDR2: MNHEY and SVGAGI. Germline trimming cut 4 bases from V and 0 bases from J; bases unmatched to any gene: 6.

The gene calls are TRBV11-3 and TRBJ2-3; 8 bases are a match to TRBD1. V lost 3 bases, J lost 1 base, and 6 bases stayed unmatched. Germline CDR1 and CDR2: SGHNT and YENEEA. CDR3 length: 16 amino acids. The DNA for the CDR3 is TGTGCCAGCAGCTTTGGGACAGGCTTGGGCACAGATACGCAGTATTTT. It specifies CASSFGTGLGTDTQYF.

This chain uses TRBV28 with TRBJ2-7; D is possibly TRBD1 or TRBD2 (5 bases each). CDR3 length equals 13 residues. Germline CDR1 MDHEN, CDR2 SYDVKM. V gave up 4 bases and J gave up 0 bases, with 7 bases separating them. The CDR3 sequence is CASSWDASYEQYF. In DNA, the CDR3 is TGTGCCAGCAGTTGGGACGCCTCCTACGAGCAGTACTTC.

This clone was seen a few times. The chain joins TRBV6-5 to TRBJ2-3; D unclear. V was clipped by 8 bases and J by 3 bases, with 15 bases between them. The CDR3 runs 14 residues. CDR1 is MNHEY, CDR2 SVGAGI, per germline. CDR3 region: CASWVHTRTDTQYF. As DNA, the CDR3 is TGTGCCAGCTGGGTCCACACGAGGACAGATACGCAGTATTTT.

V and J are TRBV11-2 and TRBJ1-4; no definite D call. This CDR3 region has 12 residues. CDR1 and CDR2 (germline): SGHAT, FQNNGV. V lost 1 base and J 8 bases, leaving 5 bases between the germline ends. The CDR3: CASSLVREKLFF. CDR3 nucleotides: TGTGCCAGCAGCTTAGTACGGGAAAAACTGTTTTTT.

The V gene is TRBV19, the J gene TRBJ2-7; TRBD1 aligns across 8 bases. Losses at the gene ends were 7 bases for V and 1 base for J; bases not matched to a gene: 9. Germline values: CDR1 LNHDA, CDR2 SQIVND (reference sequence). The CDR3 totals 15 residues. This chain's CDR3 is CASTPGQGVSYEQYF. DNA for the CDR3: TGTGCCAGTACCCCTGGACAGGGTGTTTCCTACGAGCAGTACTTC.

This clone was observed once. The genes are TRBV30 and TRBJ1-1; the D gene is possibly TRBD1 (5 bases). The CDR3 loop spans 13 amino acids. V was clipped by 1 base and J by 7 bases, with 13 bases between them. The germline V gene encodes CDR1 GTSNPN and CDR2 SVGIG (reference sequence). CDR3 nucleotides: TGTGCCTGGAGTGGACAGTTCAAGGATGAAGCTTTCTTT. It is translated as CAWSGQFKDEAFF.

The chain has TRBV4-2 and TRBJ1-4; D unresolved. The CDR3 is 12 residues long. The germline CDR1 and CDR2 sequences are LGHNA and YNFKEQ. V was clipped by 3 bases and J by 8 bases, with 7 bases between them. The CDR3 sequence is CASSQVQEKLFF. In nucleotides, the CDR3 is TGTGCCAGCAGCCAGGTCCAAGAAAAACTGTTTTTT.

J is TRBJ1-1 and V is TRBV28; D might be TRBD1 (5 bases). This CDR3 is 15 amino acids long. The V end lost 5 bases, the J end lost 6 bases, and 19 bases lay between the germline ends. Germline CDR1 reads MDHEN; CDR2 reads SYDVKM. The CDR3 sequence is CASSPLLRGYAEAFF. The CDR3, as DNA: TGTGCCAGCAGTCCACTCCTCCGGGGGTACGCTGAAGCTTTCTTT.

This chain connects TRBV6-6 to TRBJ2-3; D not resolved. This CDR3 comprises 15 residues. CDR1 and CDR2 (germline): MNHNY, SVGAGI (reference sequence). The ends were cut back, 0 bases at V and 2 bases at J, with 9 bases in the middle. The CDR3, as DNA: TGTGCCAGCAGTTACTCGGGCGGCAACACAGATACGCAGTATTTT. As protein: CASSYSGGNTDTQYF.

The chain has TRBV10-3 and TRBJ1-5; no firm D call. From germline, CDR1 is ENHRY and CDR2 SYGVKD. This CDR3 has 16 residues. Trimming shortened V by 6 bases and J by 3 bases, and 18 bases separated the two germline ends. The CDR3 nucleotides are TGTGCCATCAGGAGAGGGCGTCCGGAGGACAATCAGCCCCAGCATTTT. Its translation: CAIRRGRPEDNQPQHF.

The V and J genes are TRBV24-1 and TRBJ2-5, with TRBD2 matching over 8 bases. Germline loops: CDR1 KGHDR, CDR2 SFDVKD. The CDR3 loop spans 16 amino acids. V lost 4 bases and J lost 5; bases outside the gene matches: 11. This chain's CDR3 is CATSDPRSGGKETQYF. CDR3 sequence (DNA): TGTGCCACCAGTGACCCTCGGTCGGGGGGGAAGGAGACCCAGTACTTC.